A selection of T cell receptor beta chains follows, all from one sample in a study of cytomegalovirus exposure and HLA in healthy donors. TCRdb keeps only in-frame clones here, not all; method: immunoSEQ multiplex PCR. The sample holds 160,000 or so clones, about 83% seen once. Sequencing was carried out using PBMCs. Receptors were obtained from a woman in her twenties or thirties in good health and CMV-seronegative. Each CDR3 is given with its conserved first and last residue. A D gene is named only where the DNA matches it firmly. For some rows the clone size is stated as once, few or many, or as a class when expanded; others skip it.

abundance	v_gene	d_gene	j_gene	len	CDR3aa	CDR3nt
NA	TRBV10-3	TRBD1	TRBJ1-2	13	CAISDRGLGGYTF	TGTGCCATCAGTGACAGGGGGCTTGGGGGCTACACCTTC
few	TRBV7-6	NA	TRBJ1-1	13	CASSLRGEGEAFF	TGTGCCAGCAGCCTTAGGGGGGAGGGTGAAGCTTTCTTT
NA	TRBV6-6	TRBD1	TRBJ1-4	15	CASSYSQGDNEKLFF	TGTGCCAGCAGTTACTCGCAGGGGGATAATGAAAAACTGTTTTTT
NA	TRBV19	NA	TRBJ1-2	14	CASSISGQPSGYTF	TGTGCCAGTAGTATATCGGGTCAGCCGTCTGGCTACACCTTC
NA	TRBV5-5	TRBD1	TRBJ1-4	13	CASSAGQVKKLFF	TGTGCCAGCAGCGCCGGACAGGTGAAAAAACTGTTTTTT
NA	TRBV6-1	TRBD1	TRBJ2-7	17	CASSEQGVLLNYDEQYF	TGTGCCAGCAGTGAACAGGGGGTTCTCCTGAATTATGACGAGCAGTACTTC
NA	TRBV9	NA	TRBJ1-3	14	CASSPRISGNTIYF	TGTGCCAGCAGCCCGAGGATCTCTGGAAACACCATATATTTT
NA	TRBV6-1	NA	TRBJ1-5	16	CASSGTRHRLNQPQHF	TGTGCCAGCAGTGGCACCCGACATCGGCTGAATCAGCCCCAGCATTTT
once	TRBV7-9	TRBD1	TRBJ2-7	13	CASSPGQFYEQYF	TGTGCCAGCAGCCCGGGACAGTTCTACGAGCAGTACTTC
NA	TRBV7-2	NA	TRBJ1-3	18	CASSLVPPHPSSGNTIYF	TGTGCCAGCAGCTTAGTTCCGCCCCATCCTAGCTCTGGAAACACCATATATTTT
NA	TRBV7-3	TRBD2	TRBJ2-7	14	CASSLGTSGSEQYF	TGTGCCAGCAGCTTAGGGACTAGCGGGAGCGAGCAGTACTTC
few	TRBV4-1	TRBD2	TRBJ2-7	18	CASSQDPGLAPSSYEQYF	TGCGCCAGCAGCCAGGACCCGGGACTAGCGCCGAGCTCCTACGAGCAGTACTTC
NA	TRBV25-1	NA	TRBJ2-7	13	CASSAGEADEQYF	TGTGCCAGCAGTGCCGGGGAGGCTGACGAGCAGTACTTC
NA	TRBV6-1	TRBD1	TRBJ2-7	14	CASSRTGGFYEQYF	TGTGCCAGCAGTAGGACAGGGGGCTTCTACGAGCAGTACTTC